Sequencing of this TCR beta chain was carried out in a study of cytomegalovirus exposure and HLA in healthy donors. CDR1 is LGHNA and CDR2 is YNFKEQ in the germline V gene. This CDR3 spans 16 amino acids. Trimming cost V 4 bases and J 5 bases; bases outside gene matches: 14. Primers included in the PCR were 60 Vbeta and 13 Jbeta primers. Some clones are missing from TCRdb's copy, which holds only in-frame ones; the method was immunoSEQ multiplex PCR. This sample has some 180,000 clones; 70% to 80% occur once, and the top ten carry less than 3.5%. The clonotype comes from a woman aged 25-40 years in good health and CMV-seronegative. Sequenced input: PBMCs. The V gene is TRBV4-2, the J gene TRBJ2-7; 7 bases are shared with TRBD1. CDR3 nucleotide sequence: TGTGCCAGCAGCCGAGGTGTAGGGGGCGGTGGTCACGAGCAGTACTTC. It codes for CASSRGVGGGGHEQYF.